A single sample gave rise to the 17 T cell receptor beta chains below, sequenced in a study of human T cells and chemical hapten exposure. MiXCR was run by TCRdb on the RACE reads, yielding one entry per CDR3 protein. The sample includes roughly 120,000 distinct CDR3 sequences, about 13% seen only once; the top ten take 2.8%. The time point was: pre-sensitization, week 0. The treatment is: therapeutic diphenylcyclopropenone sensitization with weekly scalp DPC. The sample was whole blood, taken in connection with sensitization to the hapten diphenylcyclopropenone (DPC). Source of these receptors: a young woman with alopecia areata. Some clones in this sample may be carry-over from other donors' samples.

This chain's CDR3 is CASSQLAGGLETQYF. CDR3 bases: TGCGCCAGCAGCCAACTAGCGGGGGGCCTAGAGACCCAGTACTTC. The gene calls are TRBV4-3 and TRBJ2-5, with 11 positions matching TRBD2. CDR1 and CDR2 (germline): LGHNA, YSLEER. This CDR3 is built from 15 residues. After removal of 2 bases from V and 4 bases from J, the junction contained 3 bases not matched to a gene.

The gene calls are TRBV18 and TRBJ2-7; 9 bases are a match to TRBD1. CDR3 length equals 13 residues. V lost 4 bases, J lost 4 bases, and 2 bases stayed unmatched. CDR1 and CDR2 from the germline V gene are KGHSH and LQKENI. CDR3 sequence (DNA): TGTGCCAGCTCACGAGGACAGGGGTACGAGCAGTACTTC. As protein: CASSRGQGYEQYF. Full variable domain (rest looked up from reference TRBV18 and TRBJ2-7): NAGVMQNPRHLVRRRGQEARLRCSPMKGHSHVYWYRQLPEEGLKFMVYLQKENIIDESGMPKERFSAEFPKEGPSILRIQQVVRGDSAAYFCASSRGQGYEQYFGPGTRLTVT.

In this sample, this clonotype turned up many times. The chain recombines TRBV7-7 with TRBJ2-1; D remains ambiguous. Germline V lookup: CDR1 SSHAT, CDR2 FNYEAQ (reference sequence). The CDR3 covers 13 residues. Between the trimmed V and J ends, which lost 3 bases and 5 bases, there was a span of 8 bases. CDR3 residues: CASSFSLNNEQFF. The CDR3 coding sequence is TGTGCCAGCAGCTTCTCCCTTAACAATGAGCAGTTCTTC.

This clonotype was counted between two and nine times. The V and J genes are TRBV5-4 and TRBJ1-2; 7 bases fit TRBD1. The CDR3 consists of 14 residues. Germline-derived CDR1 and CDR2 are SGHNT and YYREEE (reference sequence). Unmatched junction bases numbered 7, after V lost 3 bases and J lost 5 bases. The CDR3 region has the DNA TGTGCCAGCAGCTCCGACAGGGTAGAATATGGCTACACCTTC. It is translated as CASSSDRVEYGYTF.

There are a few counts of this clonotype. The chain recombines TRBV29-1 with TRBJ1-1, with D perhaps matching TRBD1 (5 bases). V was cut by 7 bases and J by 2 bases, with 14 bases left in between. The CDR3 is 13 residues long. Germline lookup yields CDR1 SQVTM and CDR2 ANQGSEA. This CDR3 reads CSAQGQANTEAFF. For the CDR3, the DNA is TGCAGCGCCCAGGGCCAAGCCAACACTGAAGCTTTCTTT.

This clonotype occurred many times. The chain links TRBV7-9 to TRBJ2-2; perhaps TRBD2 as D (6 bases). Trimming took off 5 bases at V and 5 bases at J, with 9 bases between the two ends. CDR1 is SEHNR and CDR2 is FQNEAQ in the germline V gene (reference sequence). This CDR3 region has 13 residues. Here the CDR3 reads CASSRRGTGELFF. DNA of the CDR3: TGTGCCAGCAGCCGACGGGGGACCGGGGAGCTGTTTTTT. Full variable domain (rest looked up from reference TRBV7-9 and TRBJ2-2): DTGVSQNPRHKITKRGQNVTFRCDPISEHNRLYWYRQTLGQGPEFLTYFQNEAQLEKSRLLSDRFSAERPKGSFSTLEIQRTEQGDSAMYLCASSRRGTGELFFGEGSRLTVL.

The sample holds a few counts of this clonotype. J is TRBJ1-6 and V is TRBV3-1; tentatively, D is TRBD1 (5 bases). Germline V gene sequence: CDR1 LGHDT, CDR2 YNNKEL (reference sequence). The CDR3 spans 14 residues. V was shortened by 4 bases and J by 8 bases, with 12 bases between the two germline ends. CDR3 DNA: TGTGCCAGCAGCCCCTCAGGGTCATATTCACCCCTCCACTTT. It is translated as CASSPSGSYSPLHF.

This clonotype was detected many times. This rearrangement joins TRBV20-1 to TRBJ2-3; 12 bases match TRBD2. From germline, CDR1 is DFQATT and CDR2 SNEGSKA (reference sequence). There are 18 residues in the CDR3. The V and J ends lost 5 bases and 0 bases, in that order; junction bases with no gene match: 12. CDR3 sequence: CSALTSGGKTTSTDTQYF. DNA of the CDR3: TGCAGTGCTTTAACTAGCGGGGGGAAGACTACTAGCACAGATACGCAGTATTTT.

This clonotype has more than one count but fewer than ten. V is TRBV18 and J is TRBJ2-3; D is unclear. The CDR3 loop spans 15 amino acids. V was trimmed by 4 bases and J by 2 bases, leaving 13 bases between them. Germline CDR1 KGHSH, CDR2 LQKENI. CDR3 coding DNA: TGTGCCAGCTCACTGGGAAGGAAATCCACAGATACGCAGTATTTT. It translates to CASSLGRKSTDTQYF.

CDR3 protein: CSARVTTYNSPLHF. The CDR3, as DNA: TGCAGTGCTAGAGTGACTACCTATAATTCACCCCTCCACTTT. V and J are TRBV20-1 and TRBJ1-6; D is unclear. Trimming shortened V by 1 base and J by 2 bases, and 6 bases separated the two germline ends. The germline CDR1 and CDR2 sequences are DFQATT and SNEGSKA (reference sequence). CDR3 size: 14 residues.

Regarding this clonotype: The conserved closing phenylalanine or tryptophan is absent in this CDR3, likely reflecting a read error. The chain recombines TRBV5-1 with TRBJ2-7, with D maybe TRBD1 (8 bases). The CDR3 has 15 amino acids. With 3 bases removed from V and 6 bases from J, the gap between germline ends came to 19 bases. Germline CDR1 reads SGHRS; CDR2 reads YFSETQ. The DNA of the CDR3 is TGCGCCAGCAGCTCGGACAGGGAGGGTGCGACCGAGCAGTACTAC. Residues: CASSSDREGATEQYY.

This clonotype was observed a few times. The gene calls are TRBV6-5 and TRBJ2-7; 9 bases align to TRBD1. The length of the CDR3 is 15 residues. V trimming: 2 bases; J trimming: 2 bases; junction bases outside the gene matches: 4. CDR1 and CDR2 (germline): MNHEY, SVGAGI. The CDR3 DNA reads as TGTGCCAGCAGTTACACGAGGGACAGGGCCTACGAGCAGTACTTC. This codes for CASSYTRDRAYEQYF.

This clonotype was found a few times. V usage is TRBV11-2 and J usage is TRBJ2-7; D is possibly TRBD1 or TRBD2 (5 bases each). This CDR3 contains 14 residues. V was pared by 5 bases and J by 2 bases, with 13 bases between. Germline V gene lookup returns CDR1 SGHAT and CDR2 FQNNGV. The CDR3 loop is CASSIRGLPYEQYF. The CDR3 nucleotides read TGTGCCAGCAGCATCCGGGGCCTACCCTACGAGCAGTACTTC.

This clonotype showed up just a few times. The chain couples TRBV7-9 to TRBJ2-3, with 9 bases fitting TRBD2. The CDR3 runs 18 residues. The junction had 11 bases not matched to a gene; V was cut back by 2 bases and J by 2 bases. The germline V gene encodes CDR1 SEHNR and CDR2 FQNEAQ (reference sequence). The chain's CDR3 is CASSLYGGGAHPTDTQYF. CDR3 nucleotides: TGTGCCAGCAGCTTATACGGCGGGGGGGCCCATCCCACAGATACGCAGTATTTT.

This clonotype has more than one count but fewer than ten. The V call is TRBV4-3, the J call TRBJ1-1; weak D call: TRBD1 (5 bases). Trimming left V 0 bases short and J 1 base short, with 6 bases between. From germline, CDR1 is LGHNA and CDR2 YSLEER. The CDR3 consists of 14 residues. CDR3: CASSQDRANTEAFF. The CDR3 DNA sequence: TGCGCCAGCAGCCAAGACAGGGCGAACACTGAAGCTTTCTTT.

This clonotype was seen a handful of times. This sequence joins TRBV12-5 and TRBJ2-1; the match to TRBD1 covers 7 bases. Germline values: CDR1 LGHNT, CDR2 FRNRAP. V dropped 1 base and J dropped 5; count of bases not matched to a gene: 2. The CDR3 covers 14 residues. DNA of the CDR3: TGTGCTAGTGGTTTGGCCGACAGGGACAATGAGCAGTTCTTC. Its translation is CASGLADRDNEQFF.

The J gene is TRBJ1-1, the V gene TRBV12-3 or TRBV12-4; a weak D match, TRBD1 (5 bases). CDR3 size: 14 residues. V lost 7 bases and J 1 base, leaving 13 bases between the germline ends. In DNA, the CDR3 is TGTGCCAGCACCTCTGGGACGGCGAACACTGAAGCTTTCTTT. Amino acids: CASTSGTANTEAFF.